Listed below are T cell receptor beta chains from one sample, sequenced in a study of T cell repertoires in cytomegalovirus infection. TCRdb passed the reads through MiXCR, listing each CDR3 protein once. The data show fewer than 550,000 distinct CDR3 sequences, around a quarter seen once. The sequencing sample was made of PBMCs. The receptors shown here come from a human donor in good health (CMV status not recorded). Some clones in this sample may be carry-over from other donors' samples. Both conserved end residues are part of each CDR3. Each record gives: CDR3 DNA, CDR3 protein, J gene, V gene, D gene, clone size. D genes are given only for firm matches. Size tells how often a clone was seen (once, few, many) or the class of an expanded clone, and some rows leave it out.

TGTGCCAGCAGCACGGGGGGGTCGGCAGGTGAAAAACTGTTTTTT	CASSTGGSAGEKLFF	TRBJ1-4	TRBV7-2	NA	many
TGTGCCACCCGGGACAGGGATGGCAACACTGAAGCTTTCTTT	CATRDRDGNTEAFF	TRBJ1-1	TRBV10-3	TRBD1	NA
TGTGCCAGCAGGGGGGGTACAGGGGGACCCATGAACACCGGGGAGCTGTTTTTT	CASRGGTGGPMNTGELFF	TRBJ2-2	TRBV6-1	TRBD1	few
TGTGCCATCGAACGGGGCGGGAACCGGGCAGATACGCAGTATTTT	CAIERGGNRADTQYF	TRBJ2-3	TRBV6-6	NA	few
TGTGCCAGCAGTTTCCCCGAGACAGAAACTAGCTCCTATAATTCACCCCTCCACTTT	CASSFPETETSSYNSPLHF	TRBJ1-6	TRBV28	NA	few
TGTGCCAGCTCCTCCTTTGGGGGAACGCAGTATTTT	CASSSFGGTQYF	TRBJ2-3	TRBV28	NA	NA
TGTGCCAGCAGCTTAGGCCCTTCGGATACGCAGTATTTT	CASSLGPSDTQYF	TRBJ2-3	TRBV7-6	NA	many
TGTGCCAGCAGCTTAGCGCTAGCGGGAGGGACGATAGCCAAAAACATTCAGTACTTC	CASSLALAGGTIAKNIQYF	TRBJ2-4	TRBV7-2	TRBD2	NA
TGTGCCAGCAGATCGACAGGCCAAGAGACCCAGTACTTC	CASRSTGQETQYF	TRBJ2-5	TRBV11-2	NA	many
TGTGCCAGCAGCTTAGGCCTAGTAAGCGATGAGCAGTTCTTC	CASSLGLVSDEQFF	TRBJ2-1	TRBV11-3	NA	NA
TGTGCCAGCAGTTTTCTCGGGACAGGGTATTTCTTT	CASSFLGTGYFF	TRBJ1-1	TRBV12-3/TRBV12-4	TRBD1	NA
TGCGCCAGCAGCTTGGGGATGGCGGGTATCACTGAAGCTTTCTTT	CASSLGMAGITEAFF	TRBJ1-1	TRBV5-1	NA	NA
TGCAGTGCTAGTCCAGCGGGAGGCTACAATGAGCAGTTCTTC	CSASPAGGYNEQFF	TRBJ2-1	TRBV20-1	TRBD2	NA
TGTGCCAGCAGCGTAGCACCAGAGAGCTCCTACGAGCAGTACTTC	CASSVAPESSYEQYF	TRBJ2-7	TRBV9	NA	NA
TGCAGCGTTGAGGGTAGGGTCGGCTACACCTTC	CSVEGRVGYTF	TRBJ1-2	TRBV29-1	NA	NA
TGTGCCAGCAGGATGGACGGCCCGAGGAGCTCCTATAATTCACCCCTCCACTTT	CASRMDGPRSSYNSPLHF	TRBJ1-6	TRBV6-2/TRBV6-3	NA	few
TGCAGTGCTAGCGAGGGGACAAACTATTTTTACGAGCAGTACTTC	CSASEGTNYFYEQYF	TRBJ2-7	TRBV20-1	NA	few
TGTGCCAGCAGCGGAGGGGCCAATGAGCAGTTCTTC	CASSGGANEQFF	TRBJ2-1	TRBV9	NA	NA
TGTGCCAGCAGTTACTCGATAGCGGGATCGCAGTTCTTC	CASSYSIAGSQFF	TRBJ2-1	TRBV6-2/TRBV6-3	TRBD2	NA
TGTGCTAGTGGCCCCTTGACAGAGCCGTTTGAAAAACTGTTTTTT	CASGPLTEPFEKLFF	TRBJ1-4	TRBV12-5	NA	NA
TGTGCCACCAGCAGAGATGGAAAGGGGACAGGGGACTATGGCTACACCTTC	CATSRDGKGTGDYGYTF	TRBJ1-2	TRBV15	TRBD1	NA
TGCAGTGCTAGAATCCCTACGTGGGGGCTGGAGACCCAGTACTTC	CSARIPTWGLETQYF	TRBJ2-5	TRBV20-1	NA	once
TGCAGTGCTGCCCCCACCGGGACAGGTGGAGAGACCCAGTACTTC	CSAAPTGTGGETQYF	TRBJ2-5	TRBV20-1	TRBD1	NA
TGTGCCAGCAGCCAGACCGGGACATCTAACACCGGGGAGCTGTTTTTT	CASSQTGTSNTGELFF	TRBJ2-2	TRBV7-2	NA	few
TGTGCCACCAGTGATTTAGGGACTAGCGAAACCAATGAGCAGTTCTTC	CATSDLGTSETNEQFF	TRBJ2-1	TRBV24-1	TRBD2	NA
TGTGCCAGCAGCTTAGACACGTGGGACTACGATTTCGCGAACACCGGGGAGCTGTTTTTT	CASSLDTWDYDFANTGELFF	TRBJ2-2	TRBV7-6	TRBD2	many
TGTGCCAGCAGCTTAAGAGGGGGCGCCCAGCCCCAGCATTTT	CASSLRGGAQPQHF	TRBJ1-5	TRBV7-2	TRBD1	many
TGTGCCAGCAGTTCTCCTAGCGGGAGGACGACAGATACGCAGTATTTT	CASSSPSGRTTDTQYF	TRBJ2-3	TRBV28	TRBD2	few
TGCAGCGTCGGCTTTAGCGGGAGTGGGGATACGCAGTATTTT	CSVGFSGSGDTQYF	TRBJ2-3	TRBV29-1	TRBD2	NA